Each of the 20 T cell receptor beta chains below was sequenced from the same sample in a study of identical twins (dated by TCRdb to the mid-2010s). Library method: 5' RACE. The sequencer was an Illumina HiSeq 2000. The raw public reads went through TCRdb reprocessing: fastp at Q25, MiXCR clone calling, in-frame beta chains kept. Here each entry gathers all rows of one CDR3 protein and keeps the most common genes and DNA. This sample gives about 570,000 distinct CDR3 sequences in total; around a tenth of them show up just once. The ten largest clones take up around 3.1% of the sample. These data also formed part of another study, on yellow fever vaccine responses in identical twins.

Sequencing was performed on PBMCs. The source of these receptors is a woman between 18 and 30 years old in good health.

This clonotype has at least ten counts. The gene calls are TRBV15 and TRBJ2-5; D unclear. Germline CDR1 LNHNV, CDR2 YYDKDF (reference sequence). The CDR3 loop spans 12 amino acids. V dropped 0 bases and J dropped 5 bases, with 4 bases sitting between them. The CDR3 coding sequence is TGTGCCACCAGCAGAGATACGGAGACCCAGTACTTC. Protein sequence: CATSRDTETQYF.

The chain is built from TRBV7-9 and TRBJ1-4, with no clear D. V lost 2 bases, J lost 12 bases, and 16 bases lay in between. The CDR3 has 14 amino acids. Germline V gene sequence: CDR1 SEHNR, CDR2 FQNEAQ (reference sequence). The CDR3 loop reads CASSLISGVDELFF. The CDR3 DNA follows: TGTGCCAGCAGCTTAATTTCCGGGGTTGATGAACTGTTTTTT.

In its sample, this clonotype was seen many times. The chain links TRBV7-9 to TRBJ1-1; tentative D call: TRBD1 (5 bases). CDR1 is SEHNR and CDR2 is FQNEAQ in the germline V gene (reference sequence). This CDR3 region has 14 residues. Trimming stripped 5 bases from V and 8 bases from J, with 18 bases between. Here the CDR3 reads CASSPSFGGTEAFF. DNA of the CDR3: TGTGCCAGCAGCCCTTCCTTCGGGGGGACCGAAGCTTTCTTT.

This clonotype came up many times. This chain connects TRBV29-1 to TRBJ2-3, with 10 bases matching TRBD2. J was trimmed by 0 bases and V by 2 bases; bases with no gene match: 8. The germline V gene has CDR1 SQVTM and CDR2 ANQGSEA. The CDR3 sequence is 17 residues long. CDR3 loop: CSVELAGVGGSTDTQYF. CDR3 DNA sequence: TGCAGCGTTGAACTAGCGGGAGTTGGAGGGAGCACAGATACGCAGTATTTT.

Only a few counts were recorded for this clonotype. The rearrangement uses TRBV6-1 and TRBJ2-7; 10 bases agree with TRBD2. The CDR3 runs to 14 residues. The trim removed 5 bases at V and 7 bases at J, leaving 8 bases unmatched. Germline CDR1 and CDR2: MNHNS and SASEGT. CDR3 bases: TGTGCCAGCAGTCTAGCGGGGGCCCTGAATGAGCAGTACTTC. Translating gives CASSLAGALNEQYF.

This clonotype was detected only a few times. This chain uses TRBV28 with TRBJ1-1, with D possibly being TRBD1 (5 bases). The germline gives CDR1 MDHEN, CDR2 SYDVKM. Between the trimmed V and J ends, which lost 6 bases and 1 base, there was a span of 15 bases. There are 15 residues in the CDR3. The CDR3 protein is CASSFLGGENTEAFF. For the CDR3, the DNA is TGTGCCAGCAGCTTCTTGGGGGGTGAGAACACTGAAGCTTTCTTT.

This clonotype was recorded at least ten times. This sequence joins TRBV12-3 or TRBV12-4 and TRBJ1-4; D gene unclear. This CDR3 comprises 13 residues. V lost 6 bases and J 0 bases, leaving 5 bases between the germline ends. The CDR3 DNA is TGTGCCAGCAGCCCCCCAACTAATGAAAAACTGTTTTTT. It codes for CASSPPTNEKLFF.

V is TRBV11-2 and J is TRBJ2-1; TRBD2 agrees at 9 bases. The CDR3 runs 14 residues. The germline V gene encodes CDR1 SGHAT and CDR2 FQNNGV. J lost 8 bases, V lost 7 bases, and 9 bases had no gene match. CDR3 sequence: CASIQREEGDEQFF. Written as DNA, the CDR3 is TGTGCCAGCATCCAGCGGGAGGAAGGAGATGAGCAGTTCTTC.

The CDR3 spells CSARDWGLAGRSDEQYF. The CDR3 DNA follows: TGCAGTGCTAGAGACTGGGGACTAGCGGGACGGTCGGACGAGCAGTACTTC. The chain carries TRBV20-1 and TRBJ2-7; 13 nucleotides line up with TRBD2. After removal of 0 bases from V and 5 bases from J, the junction contained 10 bases not matched to a gene. The CDR3 has 17 amino acids. Germline CDR1 and CDR2: DFQATT and SNEGSKA (reference sequence).

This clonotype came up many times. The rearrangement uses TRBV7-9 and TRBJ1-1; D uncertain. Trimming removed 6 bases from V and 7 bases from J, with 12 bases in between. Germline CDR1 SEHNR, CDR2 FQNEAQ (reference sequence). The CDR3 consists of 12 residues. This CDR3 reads CASRATKSEAFF. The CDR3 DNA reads TGTGCCAGCAGGGCGACAAAGAGTGAAGCTTTCTTT.

DNA for the CDR3: TGCAGTGCTAGATTGGTAGGGTTCGCCTACGAGCAGTACTTC. It yields the protein CSARLVGFAYEQYF. The V call is TRBV20-1, the J call TRBJ2-7; D ambiguous. Trimming left V 2 bases short and J 2 bases short, with 13 bases between. Per germline, CDR1 DFQATT and CDR2 SNEGSKA (reference sequence). The CDR3 consists of 14 residues.

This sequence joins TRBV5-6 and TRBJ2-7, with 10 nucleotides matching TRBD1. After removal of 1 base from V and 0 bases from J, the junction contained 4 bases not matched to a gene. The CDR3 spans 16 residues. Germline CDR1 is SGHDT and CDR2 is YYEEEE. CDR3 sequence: CASSLFGTGVSYEQYF. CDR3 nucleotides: TGTGCCAGCAGCTTGTTTGGGACAGGGGTCTCCTACGAGCAGTACTTC. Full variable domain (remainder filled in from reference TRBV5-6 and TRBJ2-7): DAGVTQSPTHLIKTRGQQVTLRCSPKSGHDTVSWYQQALGQGPQFIFQYYEEEERQRGNFPDRFSGHQFPNYSSELNVNALLLGDSALYLCASSLFGTGVSYEQYFGPGTRLTVT.

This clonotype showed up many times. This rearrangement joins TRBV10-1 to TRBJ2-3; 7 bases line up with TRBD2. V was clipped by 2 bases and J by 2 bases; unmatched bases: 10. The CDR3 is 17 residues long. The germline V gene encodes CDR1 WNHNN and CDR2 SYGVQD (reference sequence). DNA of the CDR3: TGCGCCAGCAGTGAGGGGAGGGCCCAGTTATACACAGATACGCAGTATTTT. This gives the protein CASSEGRAQLYTDTQYF.

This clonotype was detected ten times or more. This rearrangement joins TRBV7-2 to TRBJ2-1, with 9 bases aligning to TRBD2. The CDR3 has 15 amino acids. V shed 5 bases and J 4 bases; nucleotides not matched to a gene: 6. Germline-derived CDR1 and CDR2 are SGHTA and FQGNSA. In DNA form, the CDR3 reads TGTGCCAGCAGCACGGGACTAGCTTCTTACAATGAGCAGTTCTTC. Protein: CASSTGLASYNEQFF.

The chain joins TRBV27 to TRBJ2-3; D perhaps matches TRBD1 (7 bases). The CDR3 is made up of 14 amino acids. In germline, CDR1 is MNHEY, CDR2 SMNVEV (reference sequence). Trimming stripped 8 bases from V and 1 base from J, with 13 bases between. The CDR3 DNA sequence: TGTGCCAGCTGGAGGGACAGAGGCACAGATACGCAGTATTTT. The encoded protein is CASWRDRGTDTQYF.

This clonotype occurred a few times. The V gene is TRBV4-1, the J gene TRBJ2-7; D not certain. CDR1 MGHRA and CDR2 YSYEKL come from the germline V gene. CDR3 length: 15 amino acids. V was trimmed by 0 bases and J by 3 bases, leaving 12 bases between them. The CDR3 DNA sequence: TGCGCCAGCAGCCAAGATTCCGGTTCATACTACGAGCAGTACTTC. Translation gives CASSQDSGSYYEQYF.

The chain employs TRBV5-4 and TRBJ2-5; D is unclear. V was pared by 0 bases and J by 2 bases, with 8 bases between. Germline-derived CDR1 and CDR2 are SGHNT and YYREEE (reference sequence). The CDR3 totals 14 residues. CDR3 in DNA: TGTGCCAGCAGCTTGGAGGTAGCTCAAGAGACCCAGTACTTC. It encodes CASSLEVAQETQYF. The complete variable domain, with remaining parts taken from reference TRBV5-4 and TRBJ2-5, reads ETGVTQSPTHLIKTRGQQVTLRCSSQSGHNTVSWYQQALGQGPQFIFQYYREEENGRGNFPPRFSGLQFPNYSSELNVNALELDDSALYLCASSLEVAQETQYFGPGTRLLVL.

This CDR3 is CASSQDVFMFAALDTDTQYF. CDR3 sequence (DNA): TGTGCCAGCAGCCAAGATGTCTTTATGTTCGCGGCCCTGGACACAGATACGCAGTATTTT. The chain couples TRBV3-1 to TRBJ2-3, with D hard to call. The CDR3 contains 20 residues. In germline, CDR1 is LGHDT, CDR2 YNNKEL (reference sequence). Between the trimmed V and J ends, which lost 0 bases and 2 bases, there was a span of 24 bases.

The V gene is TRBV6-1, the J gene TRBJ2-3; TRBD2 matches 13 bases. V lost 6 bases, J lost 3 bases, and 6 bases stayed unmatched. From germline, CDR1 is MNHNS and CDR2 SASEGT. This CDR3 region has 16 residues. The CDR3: CASSPRGLAGTDTQYF. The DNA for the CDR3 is TGTGCCAGCAGCCCCCGGGGACTAGCGGGAACAGATACGCAGTATTTT.

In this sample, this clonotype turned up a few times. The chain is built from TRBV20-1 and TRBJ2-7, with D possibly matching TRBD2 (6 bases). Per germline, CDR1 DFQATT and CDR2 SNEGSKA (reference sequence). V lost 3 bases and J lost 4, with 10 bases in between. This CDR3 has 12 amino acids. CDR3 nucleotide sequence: TGCAGTGCTAGCGGGAGTGAGTACGAGCAGTACTTC. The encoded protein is CSASGSEYEQYF.